This T cell receptor beta chain was observed in a study of siplizumab effects on memory and regulatory T cells. Notes on the study in general: Unstimulated subset assignment was obtained for only a minor fraction of alloreactive clones.

The method was immunoSEQ multiplex PCR; TCRdb's version includes in-frame clones alone and lacks a portion of them. The sample includes some 110,000 clones, 94% of them seen just once. As regards this clone: Its matching antigen is unknown.

Deletions cut 3 bases from V and 6 bases from J, with 6 bases between. The CDR3 length is 12 residues. Per the germline V gene, CDR1 is LGHNT and CDR2 is FRNRAP. Sequenced input: non-Treg CD4+ T cells sorted from blood. The chain employs TRBV12-5 and TRBJ1-5; D is uncertain. This receptor was identified in a human donor in good health. CDR3 amino acids: CASGLDTQPQHF. CDR3 in DNA: TGTGCTAGTGGTTTAGACACTCAGCCCCAGCATTTT. Combining the CDR3 with reference TRBV12-5 and TRBJ1-5 gives the whole variable domain DARVTQTPRHKVTEMGQEVTMRCQPILGHNTVFWYRQTMMQGLELLAYFRNRAPLDDSGMPKDRFSAEMPDATLATLKIQPSEPRDSAVYFCASGLDTQPQHFGDGTRLSIL.